Below, one T cell receptor beta chain is given with its context. Its antigen is still unknown. Base qualities are missing; no much larger clone stands one base away. The data originate from a study of a mutant IDH1 vaccine in newly diagnosed glioma (dated by TCRdb to 2020 to 2023). In terms of the full investigation: Of the 25 to 35 patients who were treated, about 60% were male and roughly 38% were female, and the mean age was around 40 years. Peripheral blood was collected at six visits: V03 (baseline), V05, V07, V10, V12 and V13. For exploratory analyses, longitudinal TCRB deep sequencing was carried out in around 24 treated patients wherever samples were available. Before enrollment, most patients had been given radiochemotherapy with temozolomide as standard therapy, while the rest had received either radiotherapy alone or temozolomide alone.

The time point label corresponds to: baseline, week 1 (first vaccination visit). The treatment or condition tag for this specimen amounts to: pre-vaccination baseline after standard-of-care therapy. The donors had newly diagnosed IDH1-mutant astrocytomas of WHO grade 3 or 4 that showed loss of nuclear ATRX. The samples were drawn from NOA16, a multicentre, single-arm, open-label phase I trial in Germany that tested a mutant IDH1 peptide vaccine in humans for the first time. Visit V03 blood draws served as the baseline sample for immunogenicity testing. The DNeasy Blood and Tissue Kit was used to extract genomic DNA from EDTA blood for TCRB sequencing. Library creation used the immunoSEQ multiplex PCR assay. Rearranged TCR beta chain sequences were amplified with the hsTCRB Kit following the manufacturer's protocol. TCRB libraries were sequenced on an Illumina MiSeq. The authors' pipeline ran thus. The proprietary platform of the kit vendor was used for demultiplexing, trimming and gene mapping. Not all clones reach the TCRdb copy of this immuneACCESS table, which keeps in-frame sequences only. Checked studies attribute under half of the gap to unresolved V genes and leave the rest unexplained. From that table come the V and J calls and clone size; the DNA was used to work out D and trimming. For this sample the table gives fewer than 50,000 clones, of which about nine tenths were detected only once. The ten largest account for more than 15% of the sample.

The study at large found these results: Changes in the top peripheral T cell clonotypes picked up by TCRB sequencing did not appear to be linked to pseudoprogression. It was noted by the authors that analyses of patient blood samples could not be reproduced owing to sample limitations. Immune responses induced by the vaccine were seen in more than 85% of patients across multiple MHC alleles. Selection of PBMC samples for TCRB deep sequencing was based on availability.

The CDR1 and CDR2 encoded by the germline V gene (reference sequence) are LNHDA and SQIVND. Taken from cysteine to phenylalanine, the CDR3 has 14 residues. Of all the DNA, just the CDR3 is kept, 42 bases in frame from base 1. Germline trimming: 8 bases from V, 3 bases from J; junction bases outside gene matches: 7. Recombination joined TRBV19 with TRBJ1-2; 9 of the junction bases match TRBD1. This sequence was found in a man younger than 35 with glioma. Here the sequenced sample was PBMCs, taken from a glioma patient treated with radiotherapy, temozolomide or both. The CDR3 reads as follows: CASRPRDRDYGYTF. The DNA is as follows: TGTGCCAGTCGCCCTAGGGACAGGGACTATGGCTACACCTTC.